The clone carrying this T cell receptor (beta chain) was observed at least ten times. Next came a second PCR, run for roughly 6 to 11 cycles, which used a sample-barcoded 5' primer along with a J-beta primer mix. TCRdb re-derived calls from the 5' RACE reads in MiXCR, one entry per CDR3 protein. This repertoire shows hundreds of thousands of distinct CDR3 sequences, approximately 30% found once; its top ten account for approximately 14%. The source of the sample is a study of blood T cells in healthy people across ages. The CDR3 loop spans 12 amino acids. The V gene end was trimmed by 6 bases and the J gene end by 10 bases; junction bases not matched to a gene: 6. Germline CDR1 MDHEN, CDR2 SYDVKM.

The chain recombines TRBV28 with TRBJ2-1; TRBD1 matches 7 bases. This TCR was sampled from a woman older than 75 in good health. Sequenced material: blood. CDR3 sequence: CASSLRTGEQFF. In DNA, the CDR3 is TGTGCCAGCAGCTTACGGACAGGAGAGCAGTTCTTC.